This T cell receptor beta chain is drawn from a study of cytomegalovirus exposure and HLA in healthy donors. As for the study in general: A later analysis reported the same platform for the 95 to 150 validation repertoires and the approximately 640 first-cohort repertoires. Findings of the study overall: For cytomegalovirus status, the classifier reportedly gave diagnoses with high specificity and sensitivity. Listed as cytomegalovirus-associated were 170 or so TCR beta chains.

V was trimmed by 4 bases and J by 5 bases, leaving 15 bases between them. This CDR3 is built from 15 residues. Germline CDR1 is SEHNR and CDR2 is FQNEAQ (reference sequence). For this clone: Antigen: not known.

The protocol was immunoSEQ multiplex PCR, while the TCRdb copy is restricted to in-frame clones and leaves out a portion. The sample has approximately 80,000 clones; over 85% are singletons. It was the approximately 110-subject validation cohort, separate from the roughly 700-subject first cohort, to which the donors belonged. The material sequenced was PBMCs. This chain uses TRBV7-9 with TRBJ1-5; D possibly corresponds to TRBD1 (5 bases). This clonotype was obtained from a woman aged 30 to 39 in good health and CMV-seronegative. CDR3 protein: CASSSGVVRDQPQHF. In DNA form, the CDR3 reads TGTGCCAGCAGCTCGGGGGTGGTGAGGGATCAGCCCCAGCATTTT.